This T cell receptor (beta chain) was observed in a study of type 1 regulatory T cells. This clonotype was observed a handful of times. In TCRdb, the reads were re-called with MiXCR into one record per CDR3 protein. The sample holds approximately 100,000 distinct CDR3 sequences; roughly a third are singletons and the top ten take roughly 2.4%. The germline V gene has CDR1 MGHRA and CDR2 YSYEKL. The J segment lost 0 bases and the V segment lost 6 bases, leaving 14 bases of the junction unmatched. The CDR3 runs 19 residues. Sequenced: CD4+ T cells, either the whole sample or a sorted fraction (not recorded which). The J gene is TRBJ2-4, the V gene TRBV4-1; TRBD1 aligns across 10 bases. The origin of this receptor is a human donor in good health. The CDR3 loop is CASRQLGTGDRLAKNIQYF. CDR3 coding DNA: TGCGCCAGCAGGCAGCTTGGGACAGGGGACCGATTAGCCAAAAACATTCAGTACTTC.